The 22 T cell receptor beta chains given below trace back to one sample, sequenced in a study of blood T cell repertoires in COVID-19. TCRdb keeps only in-frame clones here, not all; method: immunoSEQ multiplex PCR. In the table there are some 70,000 clones, roughly 84% of which are singletons. Material for sequencing was peripheral blood. These receptors were taken from a man in his fifties with active COVID-19.

The chain has TRBV9 and TRBJ2-5; weak D call: TRBD1 (5 bases). V dropped 3 bases and J dropped 0 bases, with 15 bases sitting between them. The CDR3 sequence is 16 residues long. Germline V gene lookup returns CDR1 SGDLS and CDR2 YYNGEE. The CDR3, as DNA: TGTGCCAGCAGCGCCCACAGGTCATCGTACCAAGAGACCCAGTACTTC. Encoded protein: CASSAHRSSYQETQYF.

The count of this clone is one. The chain joins TRBV9 to TRBJ1-1; maybe TRBD1 (5 bases). The CDR3 has 14 amino acids. The V gene lost 4 bases and the J gene lost 1 base, with 11 bases spanning the gap. The germline V gene has CDR1 SGDLS and CDR2 YYNGEE. The CDR3 nucleotides are TGTGCCAGCAGCCCTGGGGGGAGGAACACTGAAGCTTTCTTT. Amino acid sequence: CASSPGGRNTEAFF. The whole variable domain, filled in from reference TRBV9 and TRBJ1-1, reads DSGVTQTPKHLITATGQRVTLRCSPRSGDLSVYWYQQSLDQGLQFLIQYYNGEERAKGNILERFSAQQFPDLHSELNLSSLELGDSALYFCASSPGGRNTEAFFGQGTRLTVV.

The chain has TRBV5-1 and TRBJ2-3, with 12 bases aligning to TRBD2. The junction had 7 bases not matched to a gene; V was cut back by 4 bases and J by 4 bases. This CDR3 has 16 amino acids. Germline lookup yields CDR1 SGHRS and CDR2 YFSETQ. The CDR3 DNA is TGCGCCAGCAGCACTAGGACTAGCGGGAAACCAGATACGCAGTATTTT. It encodes CASSTRTSGKPDTQYF.

The sample holds a few counts of this clone. The chain couples TRBV11-2 to TRBJ1-2, with D perhaps matching TRBD1 (5 bases). Germline values: CDR1 SGHAT, CDR2 FQNNGV. The CDR3 totals 13 residues. Trimming took 8 bases from V and 3 from J, leaving 13 bases between them. CDR3 bases: TGTGCCAGCGGGGCGACTCAGCACTATGGCTACACCTTC. This encodes CASGATQHYGYTF.

This clone was detected only once. As DNA, the CDR3 is TGTGCCAGCAGCGATGGGCGGCTAGCGGGGATCACAGATACGCAGTATTTT. It encodes CASSDGRLAGITDTQYF. The V and J genes are TRBV11-2 and TRBJ2-3; 9 nucleotides match TRBD2. The CDR3 spans 17 residues. After removal of 5 bases from V and 2 bases from J, the junction contained 11 bases not matched to a gene. Germline V gene lookup returns CDR1 SGHAT and CDR2 FQNNGV.

The chain joins TRBV14 to TRBJ2-1; TRBD2 agrees at 7 bases. With 8 bases clipped from V and 7 bases from J, the junction kept 8 bases outside the gene matches. Germline values: CDR1 SGHDN, CDR2 FVKESK. The CDR3 contains 13 residues. CDR3 in DNA: TGTGCCAGCTCCGATTGGGGAGGGAATGAGCAGTTCTTC. It codes for CASSDWGGNEQFF.

The J gene is TRBJ1-2, the V gene TRBV5-6; 7 nucleotides align to TRBD1. V lost 4 bases to trimming and J lost 1 base; unmatched junction nucleotides: 7. The germline CDR1 and CDR2 sequences are SGHDT and YYEEEE. The CDR3 has 15 amino acids. In DNA form, the CDR3 reads TGTGCCAGCAGCCCCCCCGGGACAGTTAACTATGGCTACACCTTC. As protein: CASSPPGTVNYGYTF.

The rearrangement links TRBV10-3 to TRBJ2-1, with 10 nucleotides matching TRBD1. Germline lookup yields CDR1 ENHRY and CDR2 SYGVKD. CDR3 size: 15 residues. V dropped 0 bases and J dropped 5; count of bases not matched to a gene: 1. The CDR3 reads CAISESGTGDNEQFF. For the CDR3, the DNA is TGTGCCATCAGTGAGTCGGGGACAGGGGACAATGAGCAGTTCTTC.

The chain carries TRBV12-3 or TRBV12-4 and TRBJ2-5; TRBD1 is a possible D gene (6 bases). The ends were cut back, 2 bases at V and 5 bases at J, with 9 bases in the middle. The CDR3 loop spans 13 amino acids. CDR3 nucleotide sequence: TGTGCCAGCAGTTTAACAGGGCTCGAGACCCAGTACTTC. As protein: CASSLTGLETQYF.

The V call is TRBV15, the J call TRBJ1-3; tentatively, D is TRBD1 (6 bases). Germline V gene sequence: CDR1 LNHNV, CDR2 YYDKDF (reference sequence). The length of the CDR3 is 13 residues. Trimming took off 1 base at V and 7 bases at J, with 8 bases between the two ends. The CDR3 DNA reads TGTGCCACCAGCAGAGGGCAGGGGAACACCATATATTTT. It specifies CATSRGQGNTIYF.

This clone was seen only a few times. The rearrangement links TRBV7-2 to TRBJ2-4; TRBD1 agrees at 8 bases. The germline V gene has CDR1 SGHTA and CDR2 FQGNSA. This CDR3 region has 14 residues. The V and J ends lost 5 bases and 4 bases, in that order; junction bases with no gene match: 4. CDR3 region: CASSQTGGKNIQYF. DNA for the CDR3: TGTGCCAGCAGCCAAACAGGGGGGAAAAACATTCAGTACTTC.

V usage is TRBV5-1 and J usage is TRBJ2-5, with TRBD1 matching over 9 bases. Germline-derived CDR1 and CDR2 are SGHRS and YFSETQ. Trimming at V came to 5 bases and at J to 2 bases, leaving 7 bases not matched to a gene. The CDR3 runs 15 residues. The DNA of the CDR3 is TGCGCCAGCAGTAAGGGGACAGGGCCACAAGAGACCCAGTACTTC. Its protein product is CASSKGTGPQETQYF.

This clone was seen only a few times. The chain joins TRBV6-5 to TRBJ2-1, with 11 bases fitting TRBD1. In germline, CDR1 is MNHEY, CDR2 SVGAGI. CDR3 length: 14 amino acids. The junction had 8 bases not matched to a gene; V was cut back by 8 bases and J by 8 bases. In DNA form, the CDR3 reads TGTGCCAGCCTTTGGGACAGGGGGGGCGATGAGCAGTTCTTC. It specifies CASLWDRGGDEQFF.

The V gene is TRBV24-1, the J gene TRBJ1-4, with a possible D match to TRBD1 (5 bases). The CDR3 consists of 16 residues. Trimming removed 4 bases from V and 7 bases from J, with 18 bases in between. Germline V gene data show CDR1 as KGHDR and CDR2 as SFDVKD. Here the CDR3 reads CATSDPAGGTFEKLFF. The CDR3 DNA reads as TGTGCCACCAGTGACCCGGCGGGGGGGACCTTTGAAAAACTGTTTTTT.

The chain joins TRBV28 to TRBJ2-1; 13 bases agree with TRBD2. The CDR3 has 17 amino acids. CDR1 is MDHEN, CDR2 SYDVKM, per germline. V lost 6 bases, J lost 8 bases, and 13 bases stayed unmatched. CDR3 amino acids: CASRKQTSGRFVDEQFF. CDR3 nucleotide sequence: TGTGCCAGCAGAAAGCAGACTAGCGGGAGGTTCGTGGATGAGCAGTTCTTC.

The chain joins TRBV27 to TRBJ1-3; D is ambiguous. The CDR3 runs to 17 residues. CDR1 and CDR2 (germline): MNHEY, SMNVEV (reference sequence). Trimming took 8 bases from V and 3 from J, leaving 23 bases between them. The CDR3 nucleotides are TGTGCCAGCTTCACCGGCCGGGATCGGGAAGGTGGAAACACCATATATTTT. It encodes CASFTGRDREGGNTIYF.

The chain links TRBV5-6 to TRBJ2-7; perhaps TRBD2 as D (5 bases). Trimming cost V 4 bases and J 3 bases, with 11 bases left between them. This CDR3 spans 13 amino acids. CDR1 is SGHDT and CDR2 is YYEEEE in the germline V gene. CDR3 DNA: TGTGCCAGCAGCGCGGGCCCCAGCTACGAGCAGTACTTC. Its protein is CASSAGPSYEQYF.

The chain couples TRBV7-2 to TRBJ1-1; a weak D match, TRBD1 (5 bases). Deletions cut 2 bases from V and 10 bases from J, with 11 bases between. The germline V gene has CDR1 SGHTA and CDR2 FQGNSA. The CDR3 sequence is 12 residues long. Here the CDR3 reads CASSLWGEGAFF. The CDR3 DNA reads as TGTGCCAGCAGCTTATGGGGGGAAGGAGCTTTCTTT.

In its sample, this clone was seen a few times. V is TRBV2 and J is TRBJ1-5, with D perhaps TRBD1 (5 bases). Trimming removed 6 bases from V and 0 bases from J, with 18 bases in between. Germline values: CDR1 SNHLY, CDR2 FYNNEI. This CDR3 comprises 17 residues. CDR3: CASRSVAGPYSNQPQHF. The DNA of the CDR3 is TGTGCCAGCAGAAGTGTAGCGGGGCCGTATAGCAATCAGCCCCAGCATTTT.

This clone was observed a few times. This chain links TRBV5-8 with TRBJ2-3, with D possibly matching TRBD2 (7 bases). V lost 0 bases to trimming and J lost 2 bases, with 16 bases between them. The CDR3 has 17 residues. Germline V lookup: CDR1 SGHTS, CDR2 YDEGEE. Here the CDR3 reads CASSLEWGGGHTDTQYF. In nucleotides, the CDR3 is TGTGCCAGCAGCTTGGAATGGGGCGGGGGCCACACAGATACGCAGTATTTT.

This rearrangement joins TRBV28 to TRBJ1-1; perhaps TRBD1 as D (5 bases). There are 14 residues in the CDR3. Germline CDR1 reads MDHEN; CDR2 reads SYDVKM. Trimming took off 2 bases at V and 9 bases at J, with 16 bases between the two ends. The CDR3 spells CASSLRAENRKAFF. The CDR3 DNA follows: TGTGCCAGCAGTTTACGAGCCGAGAACAGGAAAGCTTTCTTT.

V is TRBV4-2 and J is TRBJ1-6, with 7 bases lining up with TRBD1. V gave up 4 bases and J gave up 9 bases; unmatched junction bases: 9. Per the germline V gene, CDR1 is LGHNA and CDR2 is YNFKEQ. The CDR3 contains 15 residues. CDR3 sequence reads: CASSLSRGEGSPLHF. The CDR3 DNA reads TGTGCCAGCAGCCTGAGCAGGGGGGAAGGTTCACCCCTCCACTTT.